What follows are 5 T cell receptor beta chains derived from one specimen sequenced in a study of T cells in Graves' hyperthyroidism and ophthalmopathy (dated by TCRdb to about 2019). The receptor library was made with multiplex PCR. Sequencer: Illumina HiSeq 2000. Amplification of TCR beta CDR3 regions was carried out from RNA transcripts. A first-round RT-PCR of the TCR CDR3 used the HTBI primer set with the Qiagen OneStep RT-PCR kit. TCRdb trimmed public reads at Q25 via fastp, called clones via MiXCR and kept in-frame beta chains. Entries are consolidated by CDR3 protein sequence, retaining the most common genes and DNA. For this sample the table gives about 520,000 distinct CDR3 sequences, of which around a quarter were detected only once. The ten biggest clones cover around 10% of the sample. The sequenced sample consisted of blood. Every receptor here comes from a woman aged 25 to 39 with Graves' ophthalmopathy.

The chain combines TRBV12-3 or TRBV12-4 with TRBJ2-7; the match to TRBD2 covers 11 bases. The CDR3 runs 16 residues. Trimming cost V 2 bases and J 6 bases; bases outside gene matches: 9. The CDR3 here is CASSLYPISGGGEQYF. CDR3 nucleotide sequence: TGTGCCAGCAGTTTATATCCGATTAGCGGGGGGGGCGAGCAGTACTTC.

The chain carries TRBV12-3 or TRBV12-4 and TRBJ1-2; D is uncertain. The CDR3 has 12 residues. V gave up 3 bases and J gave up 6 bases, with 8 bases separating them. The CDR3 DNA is TGTGCCAGCAGTTTTAGCAGAAATGGCTACACCTTC. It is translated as CASSFSRNGYTF.

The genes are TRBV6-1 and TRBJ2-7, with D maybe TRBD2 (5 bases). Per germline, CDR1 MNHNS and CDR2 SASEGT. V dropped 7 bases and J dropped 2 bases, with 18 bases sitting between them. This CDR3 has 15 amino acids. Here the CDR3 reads CASTILLGGTYEQYF. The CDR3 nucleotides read TGTGCCAGCACCATCCTACTAGGAGGAACCTACGAGCAGTACTTC.

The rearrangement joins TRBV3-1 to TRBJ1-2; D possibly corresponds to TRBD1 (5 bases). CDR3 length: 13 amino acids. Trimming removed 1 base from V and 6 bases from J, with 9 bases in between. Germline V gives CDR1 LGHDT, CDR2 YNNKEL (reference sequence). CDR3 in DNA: TGTGCCAGCAGCCAAGGGGGCGAGGATGGCTACACCTTC. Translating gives CASSQGGEDGYTF.

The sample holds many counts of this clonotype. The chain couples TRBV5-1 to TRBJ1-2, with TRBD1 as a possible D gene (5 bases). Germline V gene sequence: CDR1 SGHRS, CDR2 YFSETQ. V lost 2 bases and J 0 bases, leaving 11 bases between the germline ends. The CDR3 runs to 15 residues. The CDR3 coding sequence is TGCGCCAGCAGCTTTCACACGACAGCTAACTATGGCTACACCTTC. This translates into CASSFHTTANYGYTF. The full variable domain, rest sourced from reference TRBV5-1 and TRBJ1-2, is KAGVTQTPRYLIKTRGQQVTLSCSPISGHRSVSWYQQTPGQGLQFLFEYFSETQRNKGNFPGRFSGRQFSNSRSEMNVSTLELGDSALYLCASSFHTTANYGYTFGSGTRLTVV.